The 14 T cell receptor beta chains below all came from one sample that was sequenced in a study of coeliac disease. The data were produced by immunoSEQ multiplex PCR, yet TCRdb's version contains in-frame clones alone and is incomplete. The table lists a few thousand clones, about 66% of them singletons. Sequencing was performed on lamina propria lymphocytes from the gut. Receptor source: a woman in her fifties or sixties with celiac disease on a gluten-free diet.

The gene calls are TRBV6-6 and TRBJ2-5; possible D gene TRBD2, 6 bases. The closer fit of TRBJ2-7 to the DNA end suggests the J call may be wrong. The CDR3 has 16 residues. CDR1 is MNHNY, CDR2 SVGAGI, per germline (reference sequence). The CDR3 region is CASSPRRDLGDYEQYF. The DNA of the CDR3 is TGTGCCAGCAGTCCGAGAAGGGACTTAGGAGATTACGAGCAGTACTTC.

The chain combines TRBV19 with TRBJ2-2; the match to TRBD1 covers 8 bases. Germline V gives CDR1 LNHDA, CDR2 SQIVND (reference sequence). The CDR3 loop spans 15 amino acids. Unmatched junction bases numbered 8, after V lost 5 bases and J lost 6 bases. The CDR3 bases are TGTGCCAGTAGTTCCCCAGGGGGCCGGTCCGGGGAGCTGTTTTTT. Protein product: CASSSPGGRSGELFF.

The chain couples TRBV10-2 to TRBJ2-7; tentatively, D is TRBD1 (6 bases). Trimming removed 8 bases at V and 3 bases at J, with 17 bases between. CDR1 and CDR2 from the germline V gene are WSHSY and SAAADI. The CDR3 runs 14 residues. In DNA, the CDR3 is TGCGCCAGCCAACTCAGGGGTTTGAGCTACGAGCAGTACTTC. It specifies CASQLRGLSYEQYF.

This chain's CDR3 is CASVPGTGNYGYTF. CDR3 in DNA: TGCGCCAGCGTCCCTGGGACAGGGAACTATGGCTACACCTTC. The chain recombines TRBV5-1 with TRBJ1-2; 9 bases match TRBD1. Trimming removed 7 bases from V and 2 bases from J; junction bases left unmatched: 6. The germline gives CDR1 SGHRS, CDR2 YFSETQ. The CDR3 has 14 residues.

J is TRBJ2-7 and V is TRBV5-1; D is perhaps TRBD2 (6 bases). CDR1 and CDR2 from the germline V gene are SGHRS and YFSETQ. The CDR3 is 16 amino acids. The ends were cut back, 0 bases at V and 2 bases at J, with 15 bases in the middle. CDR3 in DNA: TGCGCCAGCAGCTTGGATGGGGCGGGGAATACCTACGAGCAGTACTTC. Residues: CASSLDGAGNTYEQYF.

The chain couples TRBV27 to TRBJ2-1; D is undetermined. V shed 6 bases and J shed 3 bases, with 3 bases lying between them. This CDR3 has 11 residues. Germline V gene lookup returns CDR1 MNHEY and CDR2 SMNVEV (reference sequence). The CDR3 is CASSFYNEQFF. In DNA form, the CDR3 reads TGTGCCAGCAGCTTCTACAATGAGCAGTTCTTC.

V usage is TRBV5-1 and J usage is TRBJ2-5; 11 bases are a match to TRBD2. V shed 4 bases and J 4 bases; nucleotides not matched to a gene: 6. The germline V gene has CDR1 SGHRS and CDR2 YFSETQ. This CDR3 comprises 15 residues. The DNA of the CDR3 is TGCGCCAGCAGCACCGGGACTAGCGGAGGAGAGACCCAGTACTTC. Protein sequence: CASSTGTSGGETQYF.

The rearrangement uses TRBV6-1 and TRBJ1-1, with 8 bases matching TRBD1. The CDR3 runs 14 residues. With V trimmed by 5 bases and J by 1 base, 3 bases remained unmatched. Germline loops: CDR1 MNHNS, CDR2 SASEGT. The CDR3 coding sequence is TGTGCCAGCAGTAGGACAGGGCGGAACACTGAAGCTTTCTTT. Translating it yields CASSRTGRNTEAFF.

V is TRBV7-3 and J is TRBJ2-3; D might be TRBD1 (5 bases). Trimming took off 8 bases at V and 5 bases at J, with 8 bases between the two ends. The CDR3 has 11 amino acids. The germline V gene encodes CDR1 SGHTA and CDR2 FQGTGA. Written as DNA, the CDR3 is TGTGCCAGCGCCCAGGGAGATACGCAGTATTTT. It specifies CASAQGDTQYF.

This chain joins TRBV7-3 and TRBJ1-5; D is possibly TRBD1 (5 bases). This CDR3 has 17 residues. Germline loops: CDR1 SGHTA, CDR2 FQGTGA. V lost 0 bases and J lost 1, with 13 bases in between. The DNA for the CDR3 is TGTGCCAGCAGCTTAACTTACCAGGGCTGGAGCAATCAGCCCCAGCATTTT. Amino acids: CASSLTYQGWSNQPQHF.

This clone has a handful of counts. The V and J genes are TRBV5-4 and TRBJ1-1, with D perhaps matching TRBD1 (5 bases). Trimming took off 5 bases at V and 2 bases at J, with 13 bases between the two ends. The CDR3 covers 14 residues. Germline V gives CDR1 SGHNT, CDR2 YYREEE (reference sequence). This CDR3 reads CASSQGGVNTEAFF. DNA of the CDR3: TGTGCCAGCAGTCAAGGAGGGGTTAACACTGAAGCTTTCTTT.

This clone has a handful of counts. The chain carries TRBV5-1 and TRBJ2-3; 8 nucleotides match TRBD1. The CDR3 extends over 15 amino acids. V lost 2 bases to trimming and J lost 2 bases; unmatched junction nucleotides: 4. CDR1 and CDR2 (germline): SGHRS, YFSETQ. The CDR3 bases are TGCGCCAGCAGCTTTGTGGGACAGGTCACAGATACGCAGTATTTT. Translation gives CASSFVGQVTDTQYF.

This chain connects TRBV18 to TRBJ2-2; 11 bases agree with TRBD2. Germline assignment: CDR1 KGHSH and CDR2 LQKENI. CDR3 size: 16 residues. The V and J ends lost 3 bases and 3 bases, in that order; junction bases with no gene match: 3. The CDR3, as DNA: TGTGCCAGCTCACCGGGACTAGCGGCCTACACCGGGGAGCTGTTTTTT. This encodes CASSPGLAAYTGELFF.

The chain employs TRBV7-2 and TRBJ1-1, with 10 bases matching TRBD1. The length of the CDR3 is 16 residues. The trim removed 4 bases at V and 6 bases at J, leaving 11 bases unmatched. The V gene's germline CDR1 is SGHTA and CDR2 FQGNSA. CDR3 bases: TGTGCCAGCAGCTCTTTCCGGGACAGGGGTTTCTCTGAAGCTTTCTTT. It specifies CASSSFRDRGFSEAFF. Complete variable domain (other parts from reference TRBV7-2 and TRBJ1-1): GAGVSQSPSNKVTEKGKDVELRCDPISGHTALYWYRQSLGQGLEFLIYFQGNSAPDKSGLPSDRFSAERTGGSVSTLTIQRTQQEDSAVYLCASSSFRDRGFSEAFFGQGTRLTVV.